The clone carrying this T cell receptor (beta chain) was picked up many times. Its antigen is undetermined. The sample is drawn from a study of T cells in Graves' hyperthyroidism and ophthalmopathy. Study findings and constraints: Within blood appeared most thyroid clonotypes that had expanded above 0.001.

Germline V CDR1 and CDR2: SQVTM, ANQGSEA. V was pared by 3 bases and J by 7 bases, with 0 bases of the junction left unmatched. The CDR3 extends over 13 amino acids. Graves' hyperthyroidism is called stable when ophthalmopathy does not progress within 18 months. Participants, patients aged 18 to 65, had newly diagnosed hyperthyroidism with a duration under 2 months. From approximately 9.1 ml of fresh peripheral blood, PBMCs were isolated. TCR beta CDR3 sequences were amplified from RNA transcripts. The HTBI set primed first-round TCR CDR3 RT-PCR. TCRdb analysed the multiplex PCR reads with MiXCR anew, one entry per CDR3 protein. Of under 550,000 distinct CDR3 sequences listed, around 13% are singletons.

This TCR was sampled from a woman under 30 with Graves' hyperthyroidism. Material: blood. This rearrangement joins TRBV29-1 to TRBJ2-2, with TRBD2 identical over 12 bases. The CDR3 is CSVETSGSGELFF. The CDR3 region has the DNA TGCAGCGTTGAGACTAGCGGGAGCGGGGAGCTGTTTTTT.